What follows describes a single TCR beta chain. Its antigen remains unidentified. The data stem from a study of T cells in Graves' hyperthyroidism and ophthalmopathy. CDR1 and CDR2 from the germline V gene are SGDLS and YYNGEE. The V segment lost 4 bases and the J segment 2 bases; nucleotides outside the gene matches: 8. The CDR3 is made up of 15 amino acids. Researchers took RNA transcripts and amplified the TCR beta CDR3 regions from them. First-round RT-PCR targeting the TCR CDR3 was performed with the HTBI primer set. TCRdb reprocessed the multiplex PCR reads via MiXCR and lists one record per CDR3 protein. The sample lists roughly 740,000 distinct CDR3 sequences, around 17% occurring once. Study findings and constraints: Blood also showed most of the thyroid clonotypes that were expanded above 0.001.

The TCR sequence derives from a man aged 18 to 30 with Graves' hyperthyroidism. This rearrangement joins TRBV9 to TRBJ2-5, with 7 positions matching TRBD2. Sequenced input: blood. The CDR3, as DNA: TGTGCCAGCAGCATAAGCGGGACTTGGCAAGAGACCCAGTACTTC. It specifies CASSISGTWQETQYF. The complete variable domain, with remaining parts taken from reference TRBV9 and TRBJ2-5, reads DSGVTQTPKHLITATGQRVTLRCSPRSGDLSVYWYQQSLDQGLQFLIQYYNGEERAKGNILERFSAQQFPDLHSELNLSSLELGDSALYFCASSISGTWQETQYFGPGTRLLVL.